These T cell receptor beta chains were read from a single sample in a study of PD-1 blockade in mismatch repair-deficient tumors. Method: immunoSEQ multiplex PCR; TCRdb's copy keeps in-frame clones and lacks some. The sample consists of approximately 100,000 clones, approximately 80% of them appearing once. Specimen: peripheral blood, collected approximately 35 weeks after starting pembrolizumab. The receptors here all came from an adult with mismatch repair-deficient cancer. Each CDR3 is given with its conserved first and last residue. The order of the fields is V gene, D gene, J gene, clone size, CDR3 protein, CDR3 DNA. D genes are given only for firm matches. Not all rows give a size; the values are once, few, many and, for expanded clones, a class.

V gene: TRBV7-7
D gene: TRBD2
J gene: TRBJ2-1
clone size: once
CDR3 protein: CASSLSGSMNEQFF
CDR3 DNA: TGTGCTAGCAGCTTAAGCGGGAGTATGAATGAGCAGTTCTTC

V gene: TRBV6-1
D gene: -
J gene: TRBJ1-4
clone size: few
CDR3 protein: CASSDLVGSASEKLFF
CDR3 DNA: TGTGCCAGCAGTGATTTAGTAGGATCAGCGAGTGAAAAACTGTTTTTT

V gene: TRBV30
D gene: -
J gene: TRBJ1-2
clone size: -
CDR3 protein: CAWSLGSGGYTF
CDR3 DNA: TGTGCCTGGAGTCTAGGTTCTGGTGGCTACACCTTC

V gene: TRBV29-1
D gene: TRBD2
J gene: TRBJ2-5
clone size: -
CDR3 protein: CSVELSGRGETQYF
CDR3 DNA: TGCAGCGTTGAACTTAGCGGGAGAGGGGAGACCCAGTACTTC

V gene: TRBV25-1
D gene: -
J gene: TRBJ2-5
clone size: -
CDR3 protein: CASGDYQETQYF
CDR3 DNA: TGTGCCAGCGGGGACTACCAAGAGACCCAGTACTTC

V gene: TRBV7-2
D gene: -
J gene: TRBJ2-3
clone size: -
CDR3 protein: CASSSLGPTDTQYF
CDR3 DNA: TGTGCCAGCAGCTCCTTAGGTCCCACAGATACGCAGTATTTT

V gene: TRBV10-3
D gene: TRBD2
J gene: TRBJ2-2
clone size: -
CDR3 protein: CAINPTSGMTGTGELFF
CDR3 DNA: TGTGCCATCAATCCGACTAGCGGGATGACTGGCACCGGGGAGCTGTTTTTT

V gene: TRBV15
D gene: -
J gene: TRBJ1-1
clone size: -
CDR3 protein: CATSRDPRAEAFF
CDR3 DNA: TGTGCCACCAGCAGGGACCCCCGGGCTGAAGCTTTCTTT

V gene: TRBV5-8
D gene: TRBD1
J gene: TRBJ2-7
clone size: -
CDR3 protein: CASRLTGTEQYF
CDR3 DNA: TGTGCCAGCAGGTTGACAGGGACCGAGCAGTACTTC

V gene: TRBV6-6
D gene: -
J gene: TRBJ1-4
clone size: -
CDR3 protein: CASSKTGRMNEKLFF
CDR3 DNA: TGTGCCAGCAGTAAAACGGGACGGATGAATGAAAAACTGTTTTTT

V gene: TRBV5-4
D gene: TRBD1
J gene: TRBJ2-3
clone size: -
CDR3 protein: CASSSKTGGTDTQYF
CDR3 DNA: TGTGCCAGCAGCTCGAAGACAGGGGGCACAGATACGCAGTATTTT

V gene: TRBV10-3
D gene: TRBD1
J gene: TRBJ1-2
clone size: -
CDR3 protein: CAISGAGTEISYGYTF
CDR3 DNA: TGTGCCATCAGTGGGGCCGGGACAGAGATAAGCTATGGCTACACCTTC

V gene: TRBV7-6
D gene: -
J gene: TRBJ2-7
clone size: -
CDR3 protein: CASSLRDASSYEQYF
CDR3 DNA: TGTGCCAGCAGCCTACGGGACGCGAGCTCCTACGAGCAGTACTTC

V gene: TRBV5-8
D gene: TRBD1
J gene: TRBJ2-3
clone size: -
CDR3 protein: CASSSNSGQGTISTDTQYF
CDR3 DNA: TGTGCCAGCAGCAGCAATTCGGGACAGGGCACCATTAGCACAGATACGCAGTATTTT

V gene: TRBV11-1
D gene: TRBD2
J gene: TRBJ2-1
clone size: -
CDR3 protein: CASSRLAGGYNEQFF
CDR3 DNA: TGTGCCAGCAGCCGACTAGCGGGAGGGTACAATGAGCAGTTCTTC

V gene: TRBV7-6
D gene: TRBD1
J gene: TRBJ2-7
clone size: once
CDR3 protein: CASSLRPGDRGLSHEQYF
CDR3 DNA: TGTGCCAGCAGCTTAAGGCCGGGGGACAGGGGGCTTAGCCACGAGCAGTACTTC

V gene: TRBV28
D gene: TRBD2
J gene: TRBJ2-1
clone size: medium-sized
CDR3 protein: CASSRPGTSGASSYNEQFF
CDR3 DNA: TGTGCCAGCAGTCGACCCGGGACTAGCGGGGCTAGCTCCTACAATGAGCAGTTCTTC

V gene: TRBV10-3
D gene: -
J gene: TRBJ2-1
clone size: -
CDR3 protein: CAISPLRDEQFF
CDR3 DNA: TGTGCCATCTCCCCCTTACGGGATGAGCAGTTCTTC

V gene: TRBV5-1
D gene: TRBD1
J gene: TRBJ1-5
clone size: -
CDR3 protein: CASSLEGDSNQPQHF
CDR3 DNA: TGCGCCAGCAGCTTGGAGGGGGACAGTAATCAGCCCCAGCATTTT

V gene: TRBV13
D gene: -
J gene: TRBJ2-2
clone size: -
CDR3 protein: CASREMGELFF
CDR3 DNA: TGTGCCAGCAGGGAAATGGGGGAGCTGTTTTTT

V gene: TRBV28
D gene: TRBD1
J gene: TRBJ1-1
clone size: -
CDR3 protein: CASSFRSGQGQWNTEAFF
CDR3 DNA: TGTGCCAGCAGTTTCCGATCGGGACAGGGGCAGTGGAACACTGAAGCTTTCTTT

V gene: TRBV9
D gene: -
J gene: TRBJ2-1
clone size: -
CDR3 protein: CASSGQVLIEEQFF
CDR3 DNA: TGTGCCAGCAGCGGACAGGTTTTAATTGAGGAGCAGTTCTTC

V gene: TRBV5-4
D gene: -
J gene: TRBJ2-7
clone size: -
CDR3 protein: CASSWEGGRNEQYF
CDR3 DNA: TGTGCCAGCAGCTGGGAGGGGGGGCGGAACGAGCAGTACTTC

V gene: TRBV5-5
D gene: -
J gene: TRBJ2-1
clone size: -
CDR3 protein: CASSQTVAWGNEQFF
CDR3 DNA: TGTGCCAGCAGCCAGACGGTAGCGTGGGGCAATGAGCAGTTCTTC

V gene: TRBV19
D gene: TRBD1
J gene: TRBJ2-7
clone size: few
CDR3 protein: CASSISPDRSEQYF
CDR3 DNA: TGTGCCAGTAGTATTTCCCCGGACAGGTCCGAGCAGTACTTC

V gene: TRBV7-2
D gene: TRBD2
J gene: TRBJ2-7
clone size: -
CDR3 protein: CASSLATSGRHEQYF
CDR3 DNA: TGTGCCAGCAGCTTAGCGACTAGCGGGAGACACGAGCAGTACTTC

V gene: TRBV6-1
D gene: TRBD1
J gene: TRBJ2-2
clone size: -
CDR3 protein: CASSGDRGPTGELFF
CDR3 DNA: TGTGCCAGCAGTGGGGACAGGGGCCCGACCGGGGAGCTGTTTTTT

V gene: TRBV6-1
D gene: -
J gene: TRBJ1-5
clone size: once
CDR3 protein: CASSPTSTGNQPQHF
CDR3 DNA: TGTGCCAGCAGTCCAACTAGCACCGGGAATCAGCCCCAGCATTTT

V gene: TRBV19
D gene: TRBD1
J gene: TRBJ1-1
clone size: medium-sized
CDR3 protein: CASSPRQGAFRYTEAFF
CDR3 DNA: TGTGCCAGTAGTCCTCGCCAGGGGGCGTTTAGGTACACTGAAGCTTTCTTT

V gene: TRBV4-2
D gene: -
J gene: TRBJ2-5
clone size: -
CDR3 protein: CASSQVWAQETQYF
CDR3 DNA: TGTGCCAGCAGCCAAGTGTGGGCCCAAGAGACCCAGTACTTC

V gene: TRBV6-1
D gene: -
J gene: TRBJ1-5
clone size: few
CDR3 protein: CASSEVPRDQPQHF
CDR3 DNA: TGTGCCAGCAGTGAAGTTCCCAGGGATCAGCCCCAGCATTTT

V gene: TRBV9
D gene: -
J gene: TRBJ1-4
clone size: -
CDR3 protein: CASSVEAGSHEKLFF
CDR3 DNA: TGTGCCAGCAGCGTAGAGGCAGGGAGTCATGAAAAACTGTTTTTT

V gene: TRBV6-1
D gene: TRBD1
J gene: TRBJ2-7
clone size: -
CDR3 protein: CASSARTGGIDEQYF
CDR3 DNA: TGTGCCAGCAGTGCCCGGACAGGGGGCATCGACGAGCAGTACTTC

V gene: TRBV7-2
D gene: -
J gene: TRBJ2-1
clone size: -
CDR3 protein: CASSPFGGANEQFF
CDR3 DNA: TGTGCCAGCAGCCCCTTCGGCGGGGCTAATGAGCAGTTCTTC

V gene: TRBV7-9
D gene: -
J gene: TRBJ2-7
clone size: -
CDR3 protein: CASSPGDFWEQYF
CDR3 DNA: TGTGCCAGCAGCCCCGGGGACTTTTGGGAGCAGTACTTC

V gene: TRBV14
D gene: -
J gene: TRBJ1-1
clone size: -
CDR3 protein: CASSQHDGTNTEAFF
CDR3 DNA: TGTGCCAGCAGCCAACACGACGGAACGAACACTGAAGCTTTCTTT

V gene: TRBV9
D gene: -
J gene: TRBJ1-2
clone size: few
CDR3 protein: CASSVRGGVYGYTF
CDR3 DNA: TGTGCCAGCAGCGTTCGGGGGGGTGTCTATGGCTACACCTTC

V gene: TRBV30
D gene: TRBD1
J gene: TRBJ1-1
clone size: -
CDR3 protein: CASHRGGTEAFF
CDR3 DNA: TGTGCCTCCCACAGGGGGGGCACTGAAGCTTTCTTT

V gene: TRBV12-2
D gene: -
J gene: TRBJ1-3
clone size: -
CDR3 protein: CASSLRSGNTIYF
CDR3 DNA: TGTGCCAGCAGCCTCAGATCTGGAAACACCATATATTTT

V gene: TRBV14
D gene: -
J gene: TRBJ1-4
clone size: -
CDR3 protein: CASSQVREKLFF
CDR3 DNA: TGTGCCAGCAGCCAAGTTCGCGAAAAACTGTTTTTT

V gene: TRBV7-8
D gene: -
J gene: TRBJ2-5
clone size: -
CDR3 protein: CASSSLASGQTQYF
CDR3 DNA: TGTGCCAGCAGCTCTTTAGCGTCAGGTCAGACCCAGTACTTC

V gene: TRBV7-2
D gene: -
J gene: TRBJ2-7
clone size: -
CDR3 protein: CASSPQGRPYEQYF
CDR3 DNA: TGTGCCAGCAGCCCCCAGGGTCGGCCCTACGAGCAGTACTTC

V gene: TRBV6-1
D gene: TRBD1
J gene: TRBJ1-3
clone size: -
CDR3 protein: CASSEKGTGGLTSGNTIYF
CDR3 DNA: TGTGCCAGCAGTGAAAAGGGGACAGGGGGCTTGACGAGTGGAAACACCATATATTTT

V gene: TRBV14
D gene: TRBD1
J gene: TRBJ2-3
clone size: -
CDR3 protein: CASSQDSRQGRFTDTQYF
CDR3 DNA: TGTGCCAGCAGCCAAGATAGTCGACAGGGGAGATTCACAGATACGCAGTATTTT

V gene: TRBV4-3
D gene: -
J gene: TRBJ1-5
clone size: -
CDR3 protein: CASSQDGGRNQPQHF
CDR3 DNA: TGCGCCAGCAGCCAAGATGGGGGCCGCAATCAGCCCCAGCATTTT

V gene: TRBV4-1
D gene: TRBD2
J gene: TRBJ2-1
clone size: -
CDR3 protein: CASSPAIISGALGVNEQFF
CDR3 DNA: TGCGCCAGCAGCCCCGCAATTATTAGCGGGGCCCTAGGAGTCAATGAGCAGTTCTTC

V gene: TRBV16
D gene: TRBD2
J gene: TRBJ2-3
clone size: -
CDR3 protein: CASSQVKGGFTDTQYF
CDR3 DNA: TGTGCCAGCAGCCAAGTGAAGGGAGGGTTCACAGATACGCAGTATTTT

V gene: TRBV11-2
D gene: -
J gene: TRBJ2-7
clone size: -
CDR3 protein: CASSFGLPYEQYF
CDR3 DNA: TGTGCCAGCAGCTTTGGACTCCCCTACGAGCAGTACTTC

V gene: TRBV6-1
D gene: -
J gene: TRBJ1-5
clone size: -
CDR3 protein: CASSDVGYLVAQPQHF
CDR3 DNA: TGTGCCAGCAGTGATGTGGGATATTTAGTGGCCCAGCCCCAGCATTTT

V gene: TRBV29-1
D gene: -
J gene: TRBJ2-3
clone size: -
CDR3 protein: CSVEAGGADTQYF
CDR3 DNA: TGCAGCGTTGAGGCTGGGGGCGCAGATACGCAGTATTTT

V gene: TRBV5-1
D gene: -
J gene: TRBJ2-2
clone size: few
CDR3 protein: CASSLWGANTGELFF
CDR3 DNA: TGCGCCAGCAGCTTGTGGGGAGCGAACACCGGGGAGCTGTTTTTT